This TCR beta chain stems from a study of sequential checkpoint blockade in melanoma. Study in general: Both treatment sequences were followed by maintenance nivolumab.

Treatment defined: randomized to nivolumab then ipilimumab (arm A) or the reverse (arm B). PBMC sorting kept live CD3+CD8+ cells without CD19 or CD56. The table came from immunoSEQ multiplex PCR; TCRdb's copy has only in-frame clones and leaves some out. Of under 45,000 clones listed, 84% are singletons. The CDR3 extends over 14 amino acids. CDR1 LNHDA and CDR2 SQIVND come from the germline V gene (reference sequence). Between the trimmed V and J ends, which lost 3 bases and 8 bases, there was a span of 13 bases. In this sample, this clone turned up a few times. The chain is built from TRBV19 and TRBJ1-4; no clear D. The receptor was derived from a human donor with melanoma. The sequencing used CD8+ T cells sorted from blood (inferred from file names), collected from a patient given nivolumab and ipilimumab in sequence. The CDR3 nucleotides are TGTGCCAGTAGTATGGGGAGGGAGCTGGAAAAACTGTTTTTT. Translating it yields CASSMGRELEKLFF. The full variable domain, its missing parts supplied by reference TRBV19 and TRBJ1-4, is DGGITQSPKYLFRKEGQNVTLSCEQNLNHDAMYWYRQDPGQGLRLIYYSQIVNDFQKGDIAEGYSVSREKKESFPLTVTSAQKNPTAFYLCASSMGRELEKLFFGSGTQLSVL.